What follows describes a single TCR beta chain. Its antigen is not known. Second-dose recipients at about 4 or about 12 weeks were treated as one pooled group. The protocol was immunoSEQ multiplex PCR, while the TCRdb copy is restricted to in-frame clones and leaves out a portion. The table includes approximately 150,000 clones, around 94% detected once. From germline, CDR1 is SGHRS and CDR2 YFSETQ. V lost 2 bases to trimming and J lost 7 bases; unmatched junction nucleotides: 3. This CDR3 spans 14 amino acids. The sample is drawn from a study of T cell responses to AZD1222 COVID-19 vaccine. Overall study findings and caveats: Regions 160-218 and 743-854 held dominance among vaccine-associated CD4 TCRs, which spanned spike. Only 5 or 6 people who got AZD1222 tested seropositive at baseline. Nearly half of the spike-specific TCRs reportedly recognize variant regions that carry no mutations.

Specimen: peripheral blood, collected 28 days after the second AZD1222 dose. The clonotype originates from an adult who received the AZD1222 COVID-19 vaccine. This chain joins TRBV5-1 and TRBJ2-2; the match to TRBD2 covers 9 bases. The CDR3 coding sequence is TGCGCCAGCAGCTTCGGCGGGAGGGGCGGGGAGCTGTTTTTT. As protein: CASSFGGRGGELFF.